Listed here are 24 T cell receptor beta chains from one sample, sequenced in a study of human T cells and chemical hapten exposure. TCRdb independently ran MiXCR on the RACE reads; one entry per CDR3 protein. The sample has roughly 200,000 distinct CDR3 sequences, about 25% seen once. The time point: patch test 3, about 24 weeks after DPC sensitization. The sample's treatment: therapeutic diphenylcyclopropenone sensitization with weekly scalp DPC. Sequenced here: whole blood, sampled in connection with sensitization to the hapten diphenylcyclopropenone (DPC). All receptors come from a middle-aged woman with alopecia areata. Some clones in this sample may be carry-over from other donors' samples.

The chain combines TRBV7-2 with TRBJ1-2; D gene unclear. This CDR3 region has 15 residues. Germline V CDR1 and CDR2: SGHTA, FQGNSA. Trimming shortened V by 4 bases and J by 8 bases, and 20 bases separated the two germline ends. The CDR3 here is CASSSHRTAPSGYTF. CDR3 sequence (DNA): TGTGCCAGCAGCTCCCACCGGACGGCGCCGTCCGGCTACACCTTC.

The chain employs TRBV2 and TRBJ2-1; TRBD2 is a possible D gene (6 bases). V was cut by 1 base and J by 14 bases, with 15 bases left in between. CDR3 size: 13 residues. CDR1 is SNHLY, CDR2 FYNNEI, per germline. For the CDR3, the DNA is TGTGCCAGCAGTGAAGGGGCCGGGAGCTGGGAGTTCTTC. Protein: CASSEGAGSWEFF.

CDR3 protein: CASSLSTGVRNHEQYF. For the CDR3, the DNA is TGTGCCAGCAGCTTAAGTACGGGAGTTAGGAACCACGAGCAGTACTTC. The J gene is TRBJ2-7, the V gene TRBV7-2; D possibly corresponds to TRBD2 (6 bases). The CDR3 is made up of 16 amino acids. V was shortened by 2 bases and J by 5 bases, with 19 bases between the two germline ends. CDR1 is SGHTA, CDR2 FQGNSA, per germline.

This chain links TRBV28 with TRBJ2-6, with D tentatively TRBD1 (5 bases). CDR3 length equals 17 residues. V was pared by 1 base and J by 0 bases, with 10 bases between. CDR1 MDHEN and CDR2 SYDVKM come from the germline V gene. The CDR3 is CASSLSARDSGANVLTF. CDR3 DNA sequence: TGTGCCAGCAGTTTATCGGCCAGGGACTCTGGGGCCAACGTCCTGACTTTC.

The table lists this clonotype with a few counts. V and J are TRBV28 and TRBJ2-7; 7 bases align to TRBD1. Germline-derived CDR1 and CDR2 are MDHEN and SYDVKM. This CDR3 comprises 14 residues. The junction had 6 bases not matched to a gene; V was cut back by 5 bases and J by 2 bases. CDR3 DNA sequence: TGTGCCAGCAGTCACCGGGACAGACCCTACGAGCAGTACTTC. This codes for CASSHRDRPYEQYF.

This chain joins TRBV3-1 and TRBJ2-3; D remains ambiguous. The CDR3 loop spans 14 amino acids. Germline-derived CDR1 and CDR2 are LGHDT and YNNKEL (reference sequence). V was clipped by 3 bases and J by 0 bases, with 7 bases between them. CDR3 nucleotide sequence: TGTGCCAGCAGCCACAGTGCTAGCACAGATACGCAGTATTTT. It translates to CASSHSASTDTQYF.

The CDR3 loop reads CASSDIAGYEQYF. For the CDR3, the DNA is TGTGCCAGCAGCGATATAGCGGGATACGAGCAGTACTTC. This chain links TRBV7-2 with TRBJ2-7; 8 positions agree with TRBD2. V was pared by 5 bases and J by 4 bases, with 4 bases of the junction left unmatched. The CDR3 covers 13 residues. Germline CDR1 is SGHTA and CDR2 is FQGNSA.

This chain connects TRBV20-1 to TRBJ1-2; a weak D match, TRBD1 (6 bases). V dropped 5 bases and J dropped 0 bases, with 10 bases sitting between them. Germline V gives CDR1 DFQATT, CDR2 SNEGSKA (reference sequence). This CDR3 is 13 amino acids long. The CDR3 here is CSAWTETNYGYTF. In DNA, the CDR3 is TGCAGTGCTTGGACAGAGACTAACTATGGCTACACCTTC.

CDR3 DNA: TGCGCCAGCAGCCGGCCTAGCGGGAGGGCAGATACGCAGTATTTT. As protein: CASSRPSGRADTQYF. J is TRBJ2-3 and V is TRBV4-1, with TRBD2 identical over 12 bases. Germline loops: CDR1 MGHRA, CDR2 YSYEKL. The CDR3 totals 15 residues. J lost 4 bases, V lost 4 bases, and 3 bases had no gene match.

This rearrangement joins TRBV27 to TRBJ2-7; D unresolved. V lost 3 bases, J lost 1 base, and 7 bases lay in between. The CDR3 contains 13 residues. Germline CDR1 reads MNHEY; CDR2 reads SMNVEV (reference sequence). CDR3 sequence: CASSFTDSYEQYF. Written as DNA, the CDR3 is TGTGCCAGCAGTTTCACGGATTCCTACGAGCAGTACTTC.

V and J are TRBV9 and TRBJ1-5; 8 bases fit TRBD1. CDR1 SGDLS and CDR2 YYNGEE come from the germline V gene. The CDR3 runs to 15 residues. J lost 5 bases, V lost 2 bases, and 6 bases had no gene match. The CDR3 DNA follows: TGTGCCAGCAGCGTGACGGGACAGGCAGATCAGCCCCAGCATTTT. Protein sequence: CASSVTGQADQPQHF.

This clonotype was counted between two and nine times. The rearrangement links TRBV29-1 to TRBJ2-6, with D unclear. Germline V gene sequence: CDR1 SQVTM, CDR2 ANQGSEA. The V and J ends lost 1 base and 0 bases respectively, with 1 base between them. The CDR3 contains 13 residues. CDR3 sequence: CSVEGSGANVLTF. DNA of the CDR3: TGCAGCGTTGAAGGCTCTGGGGCCAACGTCCTGACTTTC.

This sequence joins TRBV10-3 and TRBJ1-1; D remains ambiguous. This CDR3 is 12 amino acids long. Germline V CDR1 and CDR2: ENHRY, SYGVKD. V was trimmed by 7 bases and J by 2 bases, leaving 8 bases between them. The CDR3 DNA is TGTGCCATCAATCGGGATAACACTGAAGCTTTCTTT. The encoded protein is CAINRDNTEAFF.

The rearrangement joins TRBV7-8 to TRBJ2-1, with no clear D. Between the trimmed V and J ends, which lost 2 bases and 4 bases, there was a span of 6 bases. CDR1 is SGHVS and CDR2 is FQNEAQ in the germline V gene. The CDR3 totals 13 residues. CDR3 DNA: TGTGCCAGCAGCTTACCCGAATACAATGAGCAGTTCTTC. Translated, it gives CASSLPEYNEQFF.

This clonotype was counted between two and nine times. The V gene is TRBV5-1, the J gene TRBJ1-4; D might be TRBD1 (5 bases). V shed 1 base and J shed 8 bases, with 15 bases lying between them. The germline V gene has CDR1 SGHRS and CDR2 YFSETQ. The CDR3 has 15 residues. CDR3 loop: CASSLYGQGREKLFF. For the CDR3, the DNA is TGCGCCAGCAGCTTGTATGGTCAGGGAAGAGAAAAACTGTTTTTT.

This clonotype was seen a few times. V usage is TRBV12-3 or TRBV12-4 and J usage is TRBJ2-7; D tentatively fits TRBD1 or TRBD2 (5 bases each). The CDR3 has 14 amino acids. V dropped 5 bases and J dropped 3 bases, with 14 bases sitting between them. This CDR3 reads CASSPGTAYYEQYF. DNA for the CDR3: TGTGCCAGCAGTCCAGGGACGGCCTACTACGAGCAGTACTTC.

The chain employs TRBV3-1 and TRBJ1-1, with D possibly being TRBD1 (5 bases). Trimming stripped 0 bases from V and 9 bases from J, with 17 bases between. Germline lookup yields CDR1 LGHDT and CDR2 YNNKEL (reference sequence). CDR3 length: 15 amino acids. The CDR3 loop is CASSQDRARQHKAFF. CDR3 in DNA: TGTGCCAGCAGCCAAGATCGAGCGAGACAGCATAAAGCTTTCTTT.

J is TRBJ1-6 and V is TRBV15; no reliable D call. Germline V gene sequence: CDR1 LNHNV, CDR2 YYDKDF (reference sequence). Trimming took off 0 bases at V and 7 bases at J, with 10 bases between the two ends. The CDR3 has 15 amino acids. In nucleotides, the CDR3 is TGTGCCACCAGCAGAGAGGGTGGTCCGAATTCACCCCTCCACTTT. This gives the protein CATSREGGPNSPLHF.

This clonotype was detected only a few times. V gene TRBV6-1 combines with J gene TRBJ1-4, with 9 bases aligning to TRBD1. The germline V gene encodes CDR1 MNHNS and CDR2 SASEGT. Trimming at V came to 4 bases and at J to 8 bases, leaving 8 bases not matched to a gene. This CDR3 has 15 residues. The CDR3 DNA is TGTGCCAGCAGTGCCTCGACAGGGGGTCAGGAAAAACTGTTTTTT. Amino acid sequence: CASSASTGGQEKLFF.

This clonotype was detected only a few times. The V call is TRBV5-6, the J call TRBJ2-7; TRBD2 matches 7 bases. The CDR3 runs 14 residues. The germline gives CDR1 SGHDT, CDR2 YYEEEE. Germline trimming cut 9 bases from V and 5 bases from J; bases unmatched to any gene: 14. CDR3 protein: CATRSGILSHEQYF. The DNA for the CDR3 is TGTGCCACCCGAAGCGGGATTCTTAGCCACGAGCAGTACTTC.

The DNA of the CDR3 is TGTGCCAGCGAGAGTTCGGGAAGCTCCTACGAGCAGTACTTC. This codes for CASESSGSSYEQYF. V usage is TRBV3-1 and J usage is TRBJ2-7; D might be TRBD2 (5 bases). The CDR3 has 14 residues. Trimming cost V 8 bases and J 0 bases, with 14 bases left between them. CDR1 LGHDT and CDR2 YNNKEL come from the germline V gene (reference sequence).

The V call is TRBV5-5, the J call TRBJ2-5, with TRBD2 identical over 10 bases. J lost 3 bases, V lost 1 base, and 9 bases had no gene match. This CDR3 has 17 amino acids. Looked up from germline, CDR1 is SGHKS and CDR2 is YYEKEE (reference sequence). The DNA for the CDR3 is TGTGCCAGCAGCTTGATTGCCGGAGCGGGAGGGAAAGAGACCCAGTACTTC. This gives the protein CASSLIAGAGGKETQYF.

This clonotype was seen a handful of times. The rearrangement uses TRBV25-1 and TRBJ1-5, with TRBD1 matching over 8 bases. Germline V lookup: CDR1 MGHDK, CDR2 SYGVNS. J was trimmed by 7 bases and V by 8 bases; bases with no gene match: 13. This CDR3 comprises 15 residues. The DNA of the CDR3 is TGTGCCAGCTCACAGACAGGGGTCGATGGGCAGCCCCAGCATTTT. It encodes CASSQTGVDGQPQHF.

V is TRBV6-2 or TRBV6-3 and J is TRBJ2-1; D ambiguous. V lost 6 bases to trimming and J lost 7 bases, with 16 bases between them. The CDR3 consists of 14 residues. Germline CDR1 and CDR2: MNHEY and SVGEGT. CDR3 sequence: CASSSLGHLNEQFF. The CDR3 nucleotides read TGTGCCAGCAGCTCCTTGGGCCACCTTAATGAGCAGTTCTTC.